The 20 T cell receptor beta chains below come from one sample, sequenced in a study of OX40 agonist ivuxolimab in advanced cancers. Libraries were prepared by immunoSEQ multiplex PCR; TCRdb keeps only in-frame clonotypes and omits some of them. The table includes around 78,000 clones, over 70% detected once. Material: CD4+ or CD8+ T cells sorted from blood, obtained in a trial of the OX40 agonist ivuxolimab. These receptors all stem from an adult with an advanced solid tumor such as melanoma, head and neck, liver or kidney cancer.

This clone was seen only once. The chain recombines TRBV5-6 with TRBJ1-6; D gene ambiguous. The germline gives CDR1 SGHDT, CDR2 YYEEEE. CDR3 length equals 15 residues. The ends were cut back, 1 base at V and 6 bases at J, with 11 bases in the middle. Here the CDR3 reads CASSLKPQVNSPLHF. CDR3 sequence (DNA): TGTGCCAGCAGCTTGAAACCCCAGGTTAATTCACCCCTCCACTTT. The entire variable domain, with the rest obtained from reference TRBV5-6 and TRBJ1-6, is as follows: DAGVTQSPTHLIKTRGQQVTLRCSPKSGHDTVSWYQQALGQGPQFIFQYYEEEERQRGNFPDRFSGHQFPNYSSELNVNALLLGDSALYLCASSLKPQVNSPLHFGNGTRLTVT.

The chain carries TRBV6-5 and TRBJ1-3, with unresolved D. The CDR3 is made up of 14 amino acids. V gave up 5 bases and J gave up 0 bases, with 8 bases separating them. Germline lookup yields CDR1 MNHEY and CDR2 SVGAGI. CDR3 sequence reads: CASSELSSGNTIYF. CDR3 coding DNA: TGTGCCAGCAGTGAGTTGAGCTCTGGAAACACCATATATTTT.

This rearrangement joins TRBV6-1 to TRBJ1-1; 7 bases line up with TRBD1. The CDR3 is 14 amino acids. Germline CDR1 MNHNS, CDR2 SASEGT. The junction had 9 bases not matched to a gene; V was cut back by 5 bases and J by 6 bases. For the CDR3, the DNA is TGTGCCAGCAGTCTCCTGACAGGGAGGGCTGAAGCTTTCTTT. Translation gives CASSLLTGRAEAFF.

J is TRBJ1-5 and V is TRBV27; no clear D gene. Trimming took 3 bases from V and 0 from J, leaving 6 bases between them. The CDR3 is 14 amino acids. In germline, CDR1 is MNHEY, CDR2 SMNVEV (reference sequence). The CDR3 DNA follows: TGTGCCAGCAGTTTGCATTTTAGCAATCAGCCCCAGCATTTT. This sequence encodes CASSLHFSNQPQHF.

The V call is TRBV4-3, the J call TRBJ2-1; 7 bases line up with TRBD2. Germline V gene lookup returns CDR1 LGHNA and CDR2 YSLEER. The trim removed 1 base at V and 4 bases at J, leaving 4 bases unmatched. This CDR3 comprises 15 residues. The CDR3 DNA is TGCGCCAGCAGCCAAGCAGCGGGACCGTACAATGAGCAGTTCTTC. Its translation: CASSQAAGPYNEQFF.

V gene TRBV6-5 combines with J gene TRBJ2-1; TRBD2 aligns across 14 bases. The CDR3 extends over 15 amino acids. In germline, CDR1 is MNHEY, CDR2 SVGAGI. V lost 5 bases, J lost 5 bases, and 2 bases stayed unmatched. CDR3: CASSGGLAGDNEQFF. The CDR3 nucleotides are TGTGCCAGCAGTGGGGGACTAGCGGGAGACAATGAGCAGTTCTTC.

CDR3 in amino acids: CASSIGNSGGSDEQFF. For the CDR3, the DNA is TGTGCCAGTAGTATAGGTAATAGCGGGGGGTCAGATGAGCAGTTCTTC. The gene calls are TRBV19 and TRBJ2-1; 10 bases align to TRBD2. The CDR3 length is 16 residues. Germline lookup yields CDR1 LNHDA and CDR2 SQIVND (reference sequence). The junction had 8 bases not matched to a gene; V was cut back by 1 base and J by 8 bases.

The chain is built from TRBV6-6 and TRBJ1-2, with D possibly being TRBD1 (6 bases). The germline V gene encodes CDR1 MNHNY and CDR2 SVGAGI (reference sequence). The V and J ends lost 2 bases and 9 bases respectively, with 13 bases between them. This CDR3 contains 13 residues. The CDR3 DNA reads as TGTGCCAGCAGTTACGCAGGGGAGGGGAGCTACACCTTC. It codes for CASSYAGEGSYTF.

This clone has only a few counts. This rearrangement joins TRBV12-5 to TRBJ2-2, with TRBD1 matching over 12 bases. The CDR3 has 15 amino acids. With 6 bases clipped from V and 6 bases from J, the junction kept 5 bases outside the gene matches. Germline V gene sequence: CDR1 LGHNT, CDR2 FRNRAP. In DNA, the CDR3 is TGTGCTAGTGGGCCAGGGACAGGGGGCCCCGGGGAGCTGTTTTTT. This codes for CASGPGTGGPGELFF.

This clone was observed a single time. The chain recombines TRBV2 with TRBJ1-6; D not resolved. This CDR3 has 15 residues. Germline V lookup: CDR1 SNHLY, CDR2 FYNNEI. V was cut by 3 bases and J by 9 bases, with 15 bases left in between. Here the CDR3 reads CASSDAHPQASPLHF. CDR3 DNA sequence: TGTGCCAGCAGTGATGCCCATCCGCAGGCTTCACCCCTCCACTTT.

This clone was recorded a few times. The gene calls are TRBV11-2 and TRBJ2-5; D gene ambiguous. V shed 4 bases and J shed 5 bases, with 17 bases lying between them. Germline-derived CDR1 and CDR2 are SGHAT and FQNNGV. The CDR3 loop spans 15 amino acids. The CDR3 bases are TGTGCCAGCAGCTCCCCCCGCCTCCATCGGGAGACCCAGTACTTC. Its translation: CASSSPRLHRETQYF.

This clone counts as medium-sized. The same CDR3 can be traced to other DNA sequences in this sample. V and J are TRBV6-5 and TRBJ1-3; D call uncertain. The CDR3 loop spans 14 amino acids. Per the germline V gene, CDR1 is MNHEY and CDR2 is SVGAGI. The V and J ends lost 5 bases and 0 bases respectively, with 8 bases between them. The CDR3: CASSLIGSGNTIYF. CDR3 in DNA: TGTGCCAGCAGTCTTATCGGCTCTGGAAACACCATATATTTT.

This chain joins TRBV9 and TRBJ1-2; D unclear. Trimming removed 2 bases from V and 0 bases from J, with 5 bases in between. The V gene's germline CDR1 is SGDLS and CDR2 YYNGEE. This CDR3 is built from 13 residues. DNA for the CDR3: TGTGCCAGCAGCGTGAGGGCTAACTATGGCTACACCTTC. It encodes CASSVRANYGYTF.

This chain links TRBV18 with TRBJ1-1; no firm D call. Looked up from germline, CDR1 is KGHSH and CDR2 is LQKENI. The CDR3 runs to 14 residues. Trimming stripped 1 base from V and 1 base from J, with 7 bases between. The CDR3 sequence: CASSPLDGNTEAFF. DNA of the CDR3: TGTGCCAGCTCACCACTCGACGGGAACACTGAAGCTTTCTTT.

The chain links TRBV5-8 to TRBJ1-1; perhaps TRBD1 as D (5 bases). The CDR3 extends over 14 amino acids. The germline gives CDR1 SGHTS, CDR2 YDEGEE. Trimming took 2 bases from V and 1 from J, leaving 9 bases between them. The CDR3 nucleotides are TGTGCCAGCAGCTTCCTAGACAGGAACACTGAAGCTTTCTTT. Its translation is CASSFLDRNTEAFF.

V is TRBV7-2 and J is TRBJ2-1; the match to TRBD2 covers 12 bases. CDR3 size: 16 residues. J gave up 6 bases and V 5 bases, and 8 bases lay outside the gene matches. Germline loops: CDR1 SGHTA, CDR2 FQGNSA. CDR3 DNA sequence: TGTGCCAGCAGCGCCCGGCTACTAGCGGGGGGCAATGAGCAGTTCTTC. It codes for CASSARLLAGGNEQFF.

V is TRBV6-6 and J is TRBJ1-6, with D possibly being TRBD1 (5 bases). Between the trimmed V and J ends, which lost 0 bases and 8 bases, there was a span of 5 bases. CDR1 and CDR2 from the germline V gene are MNHNY and SVGAGI (reference sequence). This CDR3 has 13 amino acids. The CDR3 loop reads CASSYSGDSPLHF. DNA for the CDR3: TGTGCCAGCAGTTACTCGGGGGATTCACCCCTCCACTTT.

This clone was observed once. The CDR3 sequence is CASSQDFGRQEPNTF. DNA of the CDR3: TGTGCCAGCAGCCAAGATTTTGGGCGGCAGGAGCCAAACACCTTC. The chain is built from TRBV4-2 and TRBJ1-2, with D uncertain. There are 15 residues in the CDR3. The V and J ends lost 0 bases and 12 bases respectively, with 20 bases between them. Germline CDR1 and CDR2: LGHNA and YNFKEQ.

The rearrangement links TRBV5-4 to TRBJ2-3, with TRBD2 matching 8 bases. V shed 4 bases and J 3 bases; nucleotides not matched to a gene: 7. The CDR3 consists of 15 residues. The germline gives CDR1 SGHNT, CDR2 YYREEE (reference sequence). The CDR3 loop reads CASSRGGDRTDTQYF. CDR3 coding DNA: TGTGCCAGCAGCCGGGGGGGCGATCGTACAGATACGCAGTATTTT.

The V gene is TRBV19, the J gene TRBJ2-7; 7 bases agree with TRBD1. CDR1 is LNHDA and CDR2 is SQIVND in the germline V gene (reference sequence). The CDR3 is 15 residues long. The V gene end was trimmed by 3 bases and the J gene end by 1 base; junction bases not matched to a gene: 6. Here the CDR3 reads CASSIFSTGSYEQYF. CDR3 coding DNA: TGTGCCAGTAGTATCTTTTCGACAGGGTCCTACGAGCAGTACTTC.